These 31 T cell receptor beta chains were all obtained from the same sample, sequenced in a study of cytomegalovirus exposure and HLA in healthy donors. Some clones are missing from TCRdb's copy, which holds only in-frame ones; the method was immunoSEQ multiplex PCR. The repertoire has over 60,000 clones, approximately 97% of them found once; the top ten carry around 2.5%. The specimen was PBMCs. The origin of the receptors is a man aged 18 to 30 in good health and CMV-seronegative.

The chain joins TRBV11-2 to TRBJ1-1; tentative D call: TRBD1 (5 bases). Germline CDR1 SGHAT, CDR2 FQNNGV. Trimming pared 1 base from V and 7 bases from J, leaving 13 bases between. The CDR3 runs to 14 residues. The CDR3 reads CASSLVPGKNEAFF. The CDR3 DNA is TGTGCCAGCAGCTTAGTCCCAGGGAAGAATGAAGCTTTCTTT.

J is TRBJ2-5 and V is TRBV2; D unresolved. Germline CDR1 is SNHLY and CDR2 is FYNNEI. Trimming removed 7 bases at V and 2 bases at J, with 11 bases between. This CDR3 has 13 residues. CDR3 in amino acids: CASTLVTQETQYF. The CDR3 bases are TGTGCCAGCACCTTAGTTACTCAAGAGACCCAGTACTTC.

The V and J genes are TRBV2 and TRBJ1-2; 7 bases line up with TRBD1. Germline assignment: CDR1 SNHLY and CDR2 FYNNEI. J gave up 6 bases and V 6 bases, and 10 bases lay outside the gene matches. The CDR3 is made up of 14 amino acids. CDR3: CASSRDSGGDGYTF. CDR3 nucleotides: TGTGCCAGCAGCCGGGACAGCGGAGGCGATGGCTACACCTTC.

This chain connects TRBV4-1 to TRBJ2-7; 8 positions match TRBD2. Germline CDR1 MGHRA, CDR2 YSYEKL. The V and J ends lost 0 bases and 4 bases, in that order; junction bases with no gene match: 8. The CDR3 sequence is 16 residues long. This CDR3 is CASSQEPGLEKYEQYF. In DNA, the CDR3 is TGCGCCAGCAGCCAAGAACCGGGACTAGAAAAATACGAGCAGTACTTC.

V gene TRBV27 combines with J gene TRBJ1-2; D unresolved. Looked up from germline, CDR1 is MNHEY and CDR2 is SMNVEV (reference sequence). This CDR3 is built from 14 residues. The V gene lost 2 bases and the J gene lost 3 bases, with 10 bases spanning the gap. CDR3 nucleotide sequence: TGTGCCAGCAGTTTAACGGGGATAGACTATGGCTACACCTTC. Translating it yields CASSLTGIDYGYTF.

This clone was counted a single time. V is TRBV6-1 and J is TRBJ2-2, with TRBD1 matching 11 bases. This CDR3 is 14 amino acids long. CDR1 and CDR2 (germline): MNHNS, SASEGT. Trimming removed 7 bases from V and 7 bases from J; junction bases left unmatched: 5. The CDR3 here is CASNGQGAIGELFF. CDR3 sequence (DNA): TGTGCCAGCAATGGACAGGGGGCGATCGGGGAGCTGTTTTTT.

The CDR3 nucleotides read TGCGCCAGCAGCGAAGGGACAGGCTACGAGCAGTACTTC. Residues: CASSEGTGYEQYF. The V gene is TRBV10-1, the J gene TRBJ2-7; 8 bases match TRBD1. Trimming took 6 bases from V and 3 from J; bases not matched to a gene: 4. This CDR3 comprises 13 residues. CDR1 and CDR2 from the germline V gene are WNHNN and SYGVQD (reference sequence).

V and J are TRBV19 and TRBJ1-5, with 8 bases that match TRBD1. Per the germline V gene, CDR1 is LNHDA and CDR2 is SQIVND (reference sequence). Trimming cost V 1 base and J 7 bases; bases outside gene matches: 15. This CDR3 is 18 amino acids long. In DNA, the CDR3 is TGTGCCAGTAGTATAGTCATAACCGACAGGGGCGGTATGCAGCCCCAGCATTTT. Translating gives CASSIVITDRGGMQPQHF.

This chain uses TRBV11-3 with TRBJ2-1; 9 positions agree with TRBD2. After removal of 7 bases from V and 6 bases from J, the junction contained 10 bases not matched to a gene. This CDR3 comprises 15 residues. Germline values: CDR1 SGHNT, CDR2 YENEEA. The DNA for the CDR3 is TGTGCCAGCACTCAATTTAGCGGGAGCGTCAATGAGCAGTTCTTC. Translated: CASTQFSGSVNEQFF. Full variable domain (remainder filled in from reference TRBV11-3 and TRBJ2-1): EAGVVQSPRYKIIEKKQPVAFWCNPISGHNTLYWYLQNLGQGPELLIRYENEEAVDDSQLPKDRFSAERLKGVDSTLKIQPAELGDSAVYLCASTQFSGSVNEQFFGPGTRLTVL.

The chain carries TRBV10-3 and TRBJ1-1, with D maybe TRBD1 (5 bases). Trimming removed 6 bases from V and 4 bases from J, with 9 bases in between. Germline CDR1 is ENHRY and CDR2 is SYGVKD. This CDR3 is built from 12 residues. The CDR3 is CAISGRGTEAFF. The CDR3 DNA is TGTGCCATCAGCGGTAGGGGCACTGAAGCTTTCTTT.

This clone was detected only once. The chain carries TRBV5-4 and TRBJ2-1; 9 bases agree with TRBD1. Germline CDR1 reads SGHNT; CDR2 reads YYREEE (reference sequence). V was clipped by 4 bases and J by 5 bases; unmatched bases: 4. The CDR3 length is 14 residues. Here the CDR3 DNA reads TGTGCCAGCAGCCCCAGGACAGGGGACAATGAGCAGTTCTTC. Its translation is CASSPRTGDNEQFF.

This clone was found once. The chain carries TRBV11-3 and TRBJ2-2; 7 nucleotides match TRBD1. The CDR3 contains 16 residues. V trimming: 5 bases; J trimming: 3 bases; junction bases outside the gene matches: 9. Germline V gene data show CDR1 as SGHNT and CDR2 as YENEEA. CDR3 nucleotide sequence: TGTGCCAGCAGCCTCTCCAGGGGGTTGGACACCGGGGAGCTGTTTTTT. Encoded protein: CASSLSRGLDTGELFF.

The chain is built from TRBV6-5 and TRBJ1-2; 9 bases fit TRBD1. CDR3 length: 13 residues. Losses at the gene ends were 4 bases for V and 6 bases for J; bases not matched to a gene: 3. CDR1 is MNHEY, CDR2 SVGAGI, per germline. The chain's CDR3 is CASSLQGAHGYTF. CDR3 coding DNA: TGTGCCAGCAGTTTACAGGGGGCGCATGGCTACACCTTC.

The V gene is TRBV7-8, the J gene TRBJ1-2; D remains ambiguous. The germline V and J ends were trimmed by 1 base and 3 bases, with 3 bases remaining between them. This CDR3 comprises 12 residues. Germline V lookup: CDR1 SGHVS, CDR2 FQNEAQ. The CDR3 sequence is CASSLGDYGYTF. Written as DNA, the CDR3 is TGTGCCAGCAGCTTAGGCGACTATGGCTACACCTTC.

The CDR3 reads CASSLEHSGYGYTF. The CDR3 nucleotides read TGTGCCAGCAGCTTAGAACACTCAGGGTACGGCTACACCTTC. This chain joins TRBV11-2 and TRBJ1-2; D is possibly TRBD1 (5 bases). CDR3 length equals 14 residues. In germline, CDR1 is SGHAT, CDR2 FQNNGV. Trimming left V 0 bases short and J 8 bases short, with 13 bases between.

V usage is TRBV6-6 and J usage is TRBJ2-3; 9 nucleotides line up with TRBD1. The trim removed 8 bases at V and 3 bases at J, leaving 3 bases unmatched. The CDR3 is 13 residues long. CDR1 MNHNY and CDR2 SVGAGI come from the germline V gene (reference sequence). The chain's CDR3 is CASLQGATDTQYF. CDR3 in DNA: TGTGCCAGCCTACAGGGGGCGACAGATACGCAGTATTTT.

CDR3 in DNA: TGCAGCGGTACCGGGTTGCTATCCTCCTACAATGAGCAGTTCTTC. Protein: CSGTGLLSSYNEQFF. The chain recombines TRBV29-1 with TRBJ2-1, with no clear D. Trimming removed 7 bases at V and 0 bases at J, with 16 bases between. Per germline, CDR1 SQVTM and CDR2 ANQGSEA. There are 15 residues in the CDR3.

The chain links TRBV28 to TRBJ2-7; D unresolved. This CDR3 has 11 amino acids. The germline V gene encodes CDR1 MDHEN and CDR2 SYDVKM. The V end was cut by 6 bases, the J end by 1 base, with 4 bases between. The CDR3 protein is CASSYSYEQYF. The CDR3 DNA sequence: TGTGCCAGCAGCTATTCCTACGAGCAGTACTTC.

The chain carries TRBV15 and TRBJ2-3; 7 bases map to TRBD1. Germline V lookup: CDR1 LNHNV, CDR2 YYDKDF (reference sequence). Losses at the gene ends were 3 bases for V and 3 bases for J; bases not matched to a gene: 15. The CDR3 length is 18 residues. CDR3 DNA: TGTGCCACCAGCAGTCCGGGTGGGGCAGGGGGATTTACAGATACGCAGTATTTT. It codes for CATSSPGGAGGFTDTQYF.

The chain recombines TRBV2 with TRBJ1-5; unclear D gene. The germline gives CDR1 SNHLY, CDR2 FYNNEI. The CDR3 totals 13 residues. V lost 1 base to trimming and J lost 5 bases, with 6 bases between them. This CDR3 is CASSEGAHQPQHF. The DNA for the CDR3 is TGTGCCAGCAGTGAAGGGGCCCATCAGCCCCAGCATTTT.

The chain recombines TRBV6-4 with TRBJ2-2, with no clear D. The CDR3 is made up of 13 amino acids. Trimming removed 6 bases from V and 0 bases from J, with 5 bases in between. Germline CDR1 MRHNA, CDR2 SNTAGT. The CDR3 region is CASRTPNTGELFF. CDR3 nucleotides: TGTGCCAGCAGAACACCGAACACCGGGGAGCTGTTTTTT.

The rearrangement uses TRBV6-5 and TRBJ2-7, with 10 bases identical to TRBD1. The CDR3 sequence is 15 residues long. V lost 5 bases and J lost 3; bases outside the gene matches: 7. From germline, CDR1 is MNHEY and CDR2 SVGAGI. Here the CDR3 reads CASSGRWDRGYEQYF. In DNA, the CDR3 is TGTGCCAGCAGTGGAAGGTGGGACAGGGGCTACGAGCAGTACTTC.

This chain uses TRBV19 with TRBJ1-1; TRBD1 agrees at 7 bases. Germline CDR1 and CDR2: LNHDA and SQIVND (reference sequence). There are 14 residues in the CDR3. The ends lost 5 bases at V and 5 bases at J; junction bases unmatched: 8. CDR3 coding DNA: TGTGCCAGTAGTGCCTGGGACAGTAAGACTGAAGCTTTCTTT. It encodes CASSAWDSKTEAFF.

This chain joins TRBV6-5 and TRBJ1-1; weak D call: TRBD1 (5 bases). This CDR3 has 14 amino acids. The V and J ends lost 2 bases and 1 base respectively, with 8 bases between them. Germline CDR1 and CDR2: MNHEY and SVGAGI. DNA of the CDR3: TGTGCCAGCAGTTACGGGGCTTGGAACACTGAAGCTTTCTTT. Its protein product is CASSYGAWNTEAFF.

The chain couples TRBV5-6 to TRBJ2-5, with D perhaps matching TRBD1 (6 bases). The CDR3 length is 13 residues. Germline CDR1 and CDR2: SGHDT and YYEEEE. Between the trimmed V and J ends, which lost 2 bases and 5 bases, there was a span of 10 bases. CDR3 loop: CASSFTGTETQYF. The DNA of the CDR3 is TGTGCCAGCAGCTTTACAGGGACGGAGACCCAGTACTTC. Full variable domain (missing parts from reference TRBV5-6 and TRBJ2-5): DAGVTQSPTHLIKTRGQQVTLRCSPKSGHDTVSWYQQALGQGPQFIFQYYEEEERQRGNFPDRFSGHQFPNYSSELNVNALLLGDSALYLCASSFTGTETQYFGPGTRLLVL.

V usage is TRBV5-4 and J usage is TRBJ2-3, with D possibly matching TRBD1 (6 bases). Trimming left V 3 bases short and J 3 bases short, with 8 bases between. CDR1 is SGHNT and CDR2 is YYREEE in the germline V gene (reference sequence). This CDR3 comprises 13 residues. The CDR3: CASSYTGTDTQYF. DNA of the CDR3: TGTGCCAGCAGCTACACAGGGACAGATACGCAGTATTTT.

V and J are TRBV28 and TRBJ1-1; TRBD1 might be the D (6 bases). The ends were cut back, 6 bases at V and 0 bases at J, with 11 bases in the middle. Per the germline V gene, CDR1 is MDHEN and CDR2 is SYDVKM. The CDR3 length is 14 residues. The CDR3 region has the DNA TGTGCCAGCAGAAGGACAGCGATGAACACTGAAGCTTTCTTT. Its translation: CASRRTAMNTEAFF.

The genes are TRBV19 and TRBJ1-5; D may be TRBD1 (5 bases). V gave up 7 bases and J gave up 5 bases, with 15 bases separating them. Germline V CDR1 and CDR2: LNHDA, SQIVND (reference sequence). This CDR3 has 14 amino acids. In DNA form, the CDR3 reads TGTGCCAGTAAATCGGCAGGGAACGATCAGCCCCAGCATTTT. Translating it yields CASKSAGNDQPQHF.

CDR3 nucleotides: TGTGCCAGCAGCCCACCTCGCGGGTCCATCTACAATGAGCAGTTCTTC. As protein: CASSPPRGSIYNEQFF. This chain uses TRBV11-2 with TRBJ2-1; possibly TRBD2 for D (5 bases). Germline CDR1 and CDR2: SGHAT and FQNNGV. The V and J ends lost 5 bases and 3 bases respectively, with 17 bases between them. The CDR3 runs 16 residues.

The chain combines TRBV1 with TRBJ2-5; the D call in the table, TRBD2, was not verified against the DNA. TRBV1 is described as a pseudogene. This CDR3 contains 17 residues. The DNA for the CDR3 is TGCACCAGCGGCGTGGAGGAAGCCCAGGTTGTCCAAGAGACCCAGTACTTC. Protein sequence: CTSGVEEAQVVQETQYF.

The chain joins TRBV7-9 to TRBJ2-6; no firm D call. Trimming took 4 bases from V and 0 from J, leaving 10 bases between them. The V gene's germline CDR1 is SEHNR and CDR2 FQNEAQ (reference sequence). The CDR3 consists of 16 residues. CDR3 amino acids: CASSSTTVSGANVLTF. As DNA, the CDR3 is TGTGCCAGCAGCTCCACCACAGTCTCTGGGGCCAACGTCCTGACTTTC. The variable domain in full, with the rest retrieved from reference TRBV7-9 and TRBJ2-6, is DTGVSQNPRHKITKRGQNVTFRCDPISEHNRLYWYRQTLGQGPEFLTYFQNEAQLEKSRLLSDRFSAERPKGSFSTLEIQRTEQGDSAMYLCASSSTTVSGANVLTFGAGSRLTVL.